A selection of T cell receptor beta chains follows, all from one sample in a study of beta chain features in type 1 diabetes. Using immunoSEQ multiplex PCR, the repertoire was profiled, and TCRdb retains in-frame clones only, with some absent. Found here are more than 250,000 clones, about a fifth of them singletons; the top ten hold around 0.029%. Sequencing used naive CD4+ T cells from blood. The receptors originated from a woman between 35 and 50 years old with type 1 diabetes. CDR3s include the opening cysteine and the closing phenylalanine or tryptophan. D genes are given only for firm matches. The size entry is marked missing in some rows and otherwise reads once, few, many or a size class.

d_call	clone_size	j_call	v_call	cdr3_aa	cdr3_nt
NA	few	TRBJ2-1	TRBV5-4	CASSLGGGFSNEQFF	TGTGCCAGCAGCTTGGGGGGGGGCTTTTCCAATGAGCAGTTCTTC
TRBD2	NA	TRBJ2-4	TRBV4-1	CASSQGLAGVIQYF	TGCGCCAGCAGCCAAGGACTAGCGGGAGTGATTCAGTACTTC
TRBD1	few	TRBJ2-7	TRBV25-1	CASSDSGTGSSYEQYF	TGTGCCAGCAGTGATTCCGGGACAGGATCCTCCTACGAGCAGTACTTC
NA	NA	TRBJ1-2	TRBV5-1	CASSLGTAKNGYTF	TGCGCCAGCAGCTTGGGGACAGCGAAGAATGGCTACACCTTC
NA	NA	TRBJ2-6	TRBV6-5	CASCPTGSGANVLTF	TGTGCCAGCTGTCCCACAGGGTCTGGGGCCAACGTCCTGACTTTC
NA	NA	TRBJ1-5	TRBV7-2	CASSPPTGNQPQHF	TGTGCCAGCAGCCCCCCGACGGGGAATCAGCCCCAGCATTTT
TRBD1	few	TRBJ2-5	TRBV5-1	CASWPGGAETQYF	TGCGCCAGCTGGCCAGGGGGCGCAGAGACCCAGTACTTC
TRBD1	NA	TRBJ1-2	TRBV5-4	CASSRTGGNYGYTF	TGTGCCAGCAGCCGGACAGGGGGCAACTATGGCTACACCTTC
TRBD1	few	TRBJ2-1	TRBV4-3	CASSQGPGGAEQFF	TGCGCCAGCAGCCAGGGCCCAGGGGGCGCGGAGCAGTTCTTC
TRBD1	few	TRBJ2-1	TRBV29-1	CSVVQDRVYNEQFF	TGCAGCGTTGTTCAGGACAGGGTCTACAATGAGCAGTTCTTC
TRBD1	NA	TRBJ1-1	TRBV30	CAWAGGNTEAFF	TGTGCCTGGGCAGGGGGGAACACTGAAGCTTTCTTT
NA	few	TRBJ1-1	TRBV7-3	CASSLVGGALNTEAFF	TGTGCCAGCAGCTTAGTAGGAGGCGCTCTGAACACTGAAGCTTTCTTT
TRBD1	few	TRBJ1-6	TRBV28	CASSPTGTVVHLHF	TGTGCCAGCAGCCCGACCGGGACAGTGGTTCACCTCCACTTT
TRBD2	NA	TRBJ2-3	TRBV5-4	CATFTSGRADTQYF	TGTGCCACCTTTACTAGCGGGAGGGCAGATACGCAGTATTTT
NA	few	TRBJ2-5	TRBV7-2	CASSLDRAEGAGETQYF	TGTGCCAGCAGCTTAGATCGCGCGGAGGGAGCGGGAGAGACCCAGTACTTC
TRBD1	NA	TRBJ1-1	TRBV18	CASSPDRRGAEAFF	TGTGCCAGCTCACCGGACAGGCGGGGGGCTGAAGCTTTCTTT
TRBD1	few	TRBJ2-7	TRBV28	CASSTPGQGTYEQYF	TGTGCCAGCAGTACGCCGGGACAGGGGACCTACGAGCAGTACTTC
NA	few	TRBJ2-6	TRBV9	CASSVSSGANVLTF	TGTGCCAGCAGCGTTAGCTCTGGGGCCAACGTCCTGACTTTC
NA	few	TRBJ2-5	TRBV28	CASSRETQYF	TGTGCCAGCAGTCGGGAGACCCAGTACTTC
TRBD1	NA	TRBJ2-3	TRBV25-1	CASSGGQGAPDTDTQYF	TGTGCCAGCAGTGGCGGACAGGGGGCGCCGGACACAGATACGCAGTATTTT
NA	few	TRBJ2-1	TRBV4-3	CASSQERLGLSTYNEQFF	TGCGCCAGCAGCCAAGAAAGGCTCGGACTTTCGACCTACAATGAGCAGTTCTTC
NA	NA	TRBJ1-1	TRBV7-9	CASSHPVMNTEAFF	TGTGCCAGCAGCCACCCAGTAATGAACACTGAAGCTTTCTTT
NA	few	TRBJ1-1	TRBV19	CASSRYDTEAFF	TGTGCCTCCTCGAGGTATGACACTGAAGCTTTCTTT
TRBD1	NA	TRBJ1-5	TRBV5-1	CASSPGTGDEPQHF	TGCGCCAGCAGCCCCGGGACAGGGGATGAGCCCCAGCATTTT
TRBD2	NA	TRBJ2-1	TRBV7-8	CASSLVGVAGGQEQFF	TGTGCCAGCAGCTTAGTTGGGGTAGCGGGGGGGCAGGAGCAGTTCTTC
TRBD2	NA	TRBJ2-5	TRBV7-9	CASSLFARGTGETQYF	TGTGCCAGCAGCTTATTCGCGCGGGGGACTGGGGAGACCCAGTACTTC
TRBD1	NA	TRBJ1-5	TRBV27	CASSPGDRGKGTQHF	TGTGCCAGCAGTCCCGGGGACAGGGGGAAGGGAACCCAGCATTTT
TRBD1	few	TRBJ2-7	TRBV14	CASRGQGYYEQYF	TGTGCCAGCCGCGGACAGGGGTACTACGAGCAGTACTTC
TRBD1	few	TRBJ1-5	TRBV30	CAWRSTGTANQPQHF	TGTGCCTGGAGGAGTACTGGGACAGCTAATCAGCCCCAGCATTTT
NA	few	TRBJ2-3	TRBV27	CASSSRGDTQYF	TGTGCCAGCAGTTCCAGGGGAGATACGCAGTATTTT
NA	few	TRBJ2-2	TRBV30	CAWSPEAGELFF	TGTGCCTGGAGCCCCGAGGCCGGGGAGCTGTTTTTT
TRBD1	few	TRBJ2-7	TRBV5-1	CASSFPGQGYEQYF	TGCGCCAGCAGTTTTCCCGGACAGGGCTACGAGCAGTACTTC
TRBD2	NA	TRBJ2-4	TRBV29-1	CSVPAGGDQSIQYF	TGCAGCGTTCCAGCGGGAGGAGATCAGAGCATTCAGTACTTC
TRBD2	NA	TRBJ2-7	TRBV25-1	CASSEAILAGGPGEQYF	TGTGCCAGCAGTGAAGCCATTTTAGCGGGAGGGCCTGGCGAGCAGTACTTC
NA	NA	TRBJ1-5	TRBV7-2	CASTPGTYQPQHF	TGTGCCAGCACCCCAGGGACTTATCAGCCCCAGCATTTT
TRBD1	NA	TRBJ1-1	TRBV30	CAWDRGIMNTEAFF	TGTGCCTGGGACAGGGGGATTATGAACACTGAAGCTTTCTTT
TRBD2	few	TRBJ2-7	TRBV9	CASSPGDGGIDEQYF	TGTGCCAGCAGCCCTGGAGACGGGGGGATCGACGAGCAGTACTTC
TRBD1	NA	TRBJ1-1	TRBV5-1	CASSEPTGKTEAFF	TGCGCCAGCAGCGAACCGACAGGGAAGACTGAAGCTTTCTTT
TRBD2	few	TRBJ2-1	TRBV5-1	CASSLLAGEGNEQFF	TGCGCCAGCAGCTTACTAGCGGGAGAAGGCAATGAGCAGTTCTTC
NA	NA	TRBJ1-5	TRBV18	CASSRRGQPQHF	TGTGCCAGCTCACGTCGGGGGCAGCCCCAGCATTTT
TRBD1	few	TRBJ2-1	TRBV29-1	CSGGQGRNNEQFF	TGCAGCGGAGGACAGGGAAGAAACAATGAGCAGTTCTTC
TRBD2	NA	TRBJ2-1	TRBV9	CASSVPTSGNEQFF	TGTGCCAGCAGCGTCCCGACTAGCGGAAATGAGCAGTTCTTC
NA	once	TRBJ2-7	TRBV9	CASSVGDMFSYEQYF	TGTGCCAGCAGCGTAGGGGACATGTTCTCCTACGAGCAGTACTTC
NA	few	TRBJ2-7	TRBV2	CASTFDNYSYEQYF	TGTGCCAGCACCTTTGATAACTACTCCTACGAGCAGTACTTC
TRBD2	NA	TRBJ2-1	TRBV2	CASSERTSGGYNEQFF	TGTGCCAGCAGTGAAAGGACTAGCGGGGGTTACAATGAGCAGTTCTTC
TRBD1	few	TRBJ1-1	TRBV27	CASRPSQGSTEAFF	TGTGCCAGCAGACCCTCACAGGGGTCCACTGAAGCTTTCTTT
NA	few	TRBJ2-1	TRBV2	CASSESRGSYNEQFF	TGTGCCAGCAGTGAAAGTAGAGGCTCCTACAATGAGCAGTTCTTC
NA	NA	TRBJ2-3	TRBV7-2	CASSLSTDTQYF	TGTGCCAGCAGCCTCTCCACAGATACGCAGTATTTT
TRBD1	NA	TRBJ1-6	TRBV2	CASSGPGGDNSPLHF	TGTGCCAGCAGTGGCCCAGGGGGTGATAATTCACCCCTCCACTTT
TRBD2	NA	TRBJ2-7	TRBV19	CASSIGRRESYEQYF	TGTGCCAGTAGTATAGGAAGGCGGGAGAGCTACGAGCAGTACTTC
TRBD2	NA	TRBJ2-1	TRBV28	CASSQRTSGGQYNEQFF	TGTGCCAGCAGTCAAAGGACTAGCGGGGGACAGTACAATGAGCAGTTCTTC
NA	few	TRBJ1-1	TRBV7-9	CASSLALTGRTEAFF	TGTGCCAGCAGCTTAGCGCTTACAGGACGCACTGAAGCTTTCTTT
NA	NA	TRBJ2-3	TRBV5-1	CASSSRVFDTDTQYF	TGCGCCAGCAGCTCCAGGGTTTTCGACACAGATACGCAGTATTTT
TRBD2	NA	TRBJ2-5	TRBV5-1	CASSVDSGGQETQYF	TGCGCCAGCAGCGTTGATAGCGGGGGACAAGAGACCCAGTACTTC